This T cell receptor beta chain was recorded in a study of response to subunit inactivated influenza vaccine. The V and J ends lost 5 bases and 9 bases, in that order; junction bases with no gene match: 14. The CDR3 has 16 residues. Notes on this clonotype: Its antigen is still unknown.

MiXCR, run by TCRdb on the RT-PCR reads, gives a single entry per CDR3 protein. The table records 550,000 to 800,000 distinct CDR3 sequences, less than 20% of them present only once. Study-wide results and limits: It was suggested by the authors that few new T cells are recruited by each seasonal influenza vaccination.

The source was PBMCs from blood, collected approximately 12 days after vaccination. The chain recombines TRBV12-3 or TRBV12-4 with TRBJ2-1; the match to TRBD1 covers 9 bases. The sequence came from a man in his forties or fifties who received an inactivated influenza vaccine. CDR3 sequence (DNA): TGTGCCAGCAGTCCGGAGGGACAGGGCTTAGGTGGTGAGCAGTTCTTC. Protein product: CASSPEGQGLGGEQFF.